Below, one T cell receptor beta chain is given with its context. Its antigen is currently unknown. Trimming removed 5 bases from V and 2 bases from J, with 14 bases in between. The germline V gene encodes CDR1 ENHRY and CDR2 SYGVKD. The CDR3 runs to 15 residues. The sample is drawn from a study of blood T cells in healthy people across ages. Study as a whole: Template-switching capture recovered about one barcoded beta molecule per two T cells. General observations from the study: Nothing was known about donor CMV status, and this possibly confounded expanded clonotype changes. Diversity figures derived from one million T cells were judged to underestimate the true value.

Peripheral blood from each donor was collected in a volume of ten milliliters. Alongside a J-beta primer mix, a sample-barcoded 5' primer served in a second PCR lasting about 6 to 12 cycles. TCRdb re-called the 5' RACE reads through MiXCR, storing one row per CDR3 protein. The repertoire holds about 1.6 million distinct CDR3 sequences, with roughly a third as singletons. The chain combines TRBV10-3 with TRBJ2-3, with D tentatively TRBD1 or TRBD2 (5 bases each). The clonotype comes from a woman in her 30s in good health. The sequenced material came from blood. The CDR3 is CAISPGRRDTDTQYF. DNA for the CDR3: TGTGCCATCAGTCCGGGGCGAAGAGACACAGATACGCAGTATTTT.